This T cell receptor beta chain was identified during a study of blood T cell repertoires in COVID-19. Overall study context: Sample material is recorded as cDNA or gDNA derived from T cells, B-cell-depleted T cells, or PBMCs.

The table came from immunoSEQ multiplex PCR; TCRdb's copy has only in-frame clones and leaves some out. The sample records under 95,000 clones, roughly 90% being singletons. The CDR3 is 18 amino acids. Germline values: CDR1 LGHNA, CDR2 YSLEER. V dropped 2 bases and J dropped 0; count of bases not matched to a gene: 11. The chain joins TRBV4-3 to TRBJ2-3; 7 bases align to TRBD1. Material: peripheral blood. The clonotype originates from a man older than 75 in a cohort sampled during active COVID-19. The CDR3 spells CASSQLTGAEVSTDTQYF. In DNA, the CDR3 is TGCGCCAGCAGCCAACTTACAGGGGCCGAAGTTAGCACAGATACGCAGTATTTT.